This T cell receptor beta chain was found in a study of vaccination effects on CD4 cells after COVID-19. A roughly 10-day culture period preceded the isolation of CD4+ T cells. As to this clone: Its target is unknown.

Sequencing used immunoSEQ multiplex PCR; TCRdb keeps in-frame clones, though not all of them. The profile shows about 37,000 clones, 65% to 80% of them singletons. The sample was CD4+ T cells from PBMCs cultured without peptide, taken before COVID-19 vaccination. This TCR came from a human donor who received a COVID-19 vaccine.

The DNA for the CDR3 is TGTGCCAGCAGTTGGACAGGCGAGCAGTACTTC. Residues: CASSWTGEQYF. V usage is TRBV2 and J usage is TRBJ2-7; 7 bases map to TRBD1. V shed 5 bases and J 6 bases; nucleotides not matched to a gene: 1. There are 11 residues in the CDR3. Germline V lookup: CDR1 SNHLY, CDR2 FYNNEI.